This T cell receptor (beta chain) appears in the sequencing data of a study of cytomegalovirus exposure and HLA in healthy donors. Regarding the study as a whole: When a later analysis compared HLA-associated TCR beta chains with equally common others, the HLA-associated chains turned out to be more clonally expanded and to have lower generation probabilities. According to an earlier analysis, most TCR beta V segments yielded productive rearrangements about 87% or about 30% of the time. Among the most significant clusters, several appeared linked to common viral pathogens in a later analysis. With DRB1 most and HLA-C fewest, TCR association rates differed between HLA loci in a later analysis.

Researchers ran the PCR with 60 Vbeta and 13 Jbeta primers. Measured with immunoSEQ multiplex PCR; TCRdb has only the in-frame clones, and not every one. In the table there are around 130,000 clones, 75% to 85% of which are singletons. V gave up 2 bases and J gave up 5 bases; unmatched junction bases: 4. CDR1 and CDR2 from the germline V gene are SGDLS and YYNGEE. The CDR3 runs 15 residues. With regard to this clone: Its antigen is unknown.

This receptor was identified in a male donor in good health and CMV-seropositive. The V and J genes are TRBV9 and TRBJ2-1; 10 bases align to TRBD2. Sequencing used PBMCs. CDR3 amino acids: CASSVLAGEDNEQFF. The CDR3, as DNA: TGTGCCAGCAGCGTTCTAGCGGGAGAGGACAATGAGCAGTTCTTC.